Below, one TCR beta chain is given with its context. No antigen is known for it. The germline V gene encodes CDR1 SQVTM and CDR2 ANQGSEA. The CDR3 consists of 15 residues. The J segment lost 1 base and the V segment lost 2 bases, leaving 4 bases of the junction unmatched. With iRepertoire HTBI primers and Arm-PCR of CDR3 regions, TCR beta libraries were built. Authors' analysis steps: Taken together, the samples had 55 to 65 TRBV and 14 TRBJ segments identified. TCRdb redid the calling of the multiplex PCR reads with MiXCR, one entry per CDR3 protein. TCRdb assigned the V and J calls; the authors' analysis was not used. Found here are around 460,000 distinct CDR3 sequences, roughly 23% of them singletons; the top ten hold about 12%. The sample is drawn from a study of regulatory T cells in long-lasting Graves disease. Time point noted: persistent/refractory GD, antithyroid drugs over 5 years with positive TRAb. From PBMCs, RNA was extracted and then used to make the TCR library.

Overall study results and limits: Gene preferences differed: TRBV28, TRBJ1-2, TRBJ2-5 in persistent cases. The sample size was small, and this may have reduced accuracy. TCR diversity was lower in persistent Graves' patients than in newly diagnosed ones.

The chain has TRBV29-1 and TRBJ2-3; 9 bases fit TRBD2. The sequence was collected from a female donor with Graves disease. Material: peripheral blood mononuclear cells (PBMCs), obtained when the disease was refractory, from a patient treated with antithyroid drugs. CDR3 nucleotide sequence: TGCAGCGTTGAACTAGCGGGAATTGGCACAGATACGCAGTATTTT. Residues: CSVELAGIGTDTQYF.